Listed below are T cell receptor beta chains from one sample, sequenced in a study of blood T cells in healthy people across ages. TCRdb used MiXCR to reprocess the 5' RACE reads, holding one entry per CDR3 protein. The table includes 1,800,000 or so distinct CDR3 sequences, approximately 39% detected once. Sequencing used blood. Receptors were obtained from a human donor in good health. The CDR3 runs from the conserved cysteine through the conserved F or W. D genes are given only for firm matches. The listing skips clone size in some rows; elsewhere it reads once, few, many or a size class.

clone size: .; D gene: .; V gene: TRBV6-2/TRBV6-3; J gene: TRBJ1-5; CDR3 DNA: TGTGCCAGCAGTTACTACCCGGGGATTAGCAATCAGCCCCAGCATTTT; CDR3 protein: CASSYYPGISNQPQHF
clone size: few; D gene: .; V gene: TRBV21-1; J gene: TRBJ2-3; CDR3 DNA: TGTGCCAGCAGCAAAGAGAGGGGAAGCACAGATACGCAGTATTTT; CDR3 protein: CASSKERGSTDTQYF
clone size: .; D gene: .; V gene: TRBV7-8; J gene: TRBJ2-7; CDR3 DNA: TGTGCCAGCAGCTCCTGGGGAACGAACCCGTACGAGCAGTACTTC; CDR3 protein: CASSSWGTNPYEQYF
clone size: .; D gene: .; V gene: TRBV7-9; J gene: TRBJ1-6; CDR3 DNA: TGTGCCAGCAGCTCTCGGACAAATTCACCCCTCCACTTT; CDR3 protein: CASSSRTNSPLHF
clone size: few; D gene: .; V gene: TRBV7-7; J gene: TRBJ2-5; CDR3 DNA: TGTGCCAGCAGCCCCTTACAGCAACAAGAGACCCAGTACTTC; CDR3 protein: CASSPLQQQETQYF
clone size: .; D gene: .; V gene: TRBV7-3; J gene: TRBJ1-5; CDR3 DNA: TGTGCCAGCAGCTCAAACCACAGGAATAATCAGCCCCAGCATTTT; CDR3 protein: CASSSNHRNNQPQHF
clone size: .; D gene: .; V gene: TRBV5-6; J gene: TRBJ2-1; CDR3 DNA: TGTGCCAGCAGCCGGGACCGCGTCGCCTACAATGAGCAGTTCTTC; CDR3 protein: CASSRDRVAYNEQFF
clone size: few; D gene: .; V gene: TRBV4-1; J gene: TRBJ1-1; CDR3 DNA: TGCGCCAGCAAACATCTGAACACTGAAGCTTTCTTT; CDR3 protein: CASKHLNTEAFF
clone size: .; D gene: TRBD1; V gene: TRBV7-2; J gene: TRBJ2-1; CDR3 DNA: TGTGCCAGCAGCCTCCGGGACAGCCGTACTTATGAGCAGTTCTTC; CDR3 protein: CASSLRDSRTYEQFF
clone size: .; D gene: .; V gene: TRBV7-2; J gene: TRBJ2-5; CDR3 DNA: TGTGCCAGCAGCACAGAGACAGCTCAAGAGACCCAGTACTTC; CDR3 protein: CASSTETAQETQYF
clone size: .; D gene: .; V gene: TRBV7-4; J gene: TRBJ1-6; CDR3 DNA: TGTGCCAGCAGCTTAGGTTTACCCCTCCACTTT; CDR3 protein: CASSLGLPLHF
clone size: .; D gene: TRBD2; V gene: TRBV12-3/TRBV12-4; J gene: TRBJ2-3; CDR3 DNA: TGTGCCAGCGTTCGGGCTAGCGGGGTTGCAGATACGCAGTATTTT; CDR3 protein: CASVRASGVADTQYF
clone size: .; D gene: .; V gene: TRBV5-5; J gene: TRBJ2-1; CDR3 DNA: TGTGCCAGCAGCCTCCTTTGGCAGCGCCTCTACAATGAGCAGTTCTTC; CDR3 protein: CASSLLWQRLYNEQFF
clone size: once; D gene: .; V gene: TRBV7-9; J gene: TRBJ1-1; CDR3 DNA: TGTGCCAGCAGCTTAGGGGGTCTGAGGGATACTGAAGCTTTCTTT; CDR3 protein: CASSLGGLRDTEAFF
clone size: .; D gene: TRBD1; V gene: TRBV18; J gene: TRBJ1-3; CDR3 DNA: TGTGCCAGCTCACCAGACCCCAACAGGGGGCATTATGGAAACACCATATATTTT; CDR3 protein: CASSPDPNRGHYGNTIYF
clone size: few; D gene: .; V gene: TRBV5-1; J gene: TRBJ2-3; CDR3 DNA: TGCGCCAGCAGCTTTCAAGCCCCTAGCACAGATACGCAGTATTTT; CDR3 protein: CASSFQAPSTDTQYF
clone size: .; D gene: TRBD2; V gene: TRBV2; J gene: TRBJ2-1; CDR3 DNA: TGTGCCAGCACAGGACTAGCGATCTACAATGAGCAGTTCTTC; CDR3 protein: CASTGLAIYNEQFF
clone size: .; D gene: .; V gene: TRBV5-1; J gene: TRBJ2-1; CDR3 DNA: TGCGCCAGCAGCCATGGTCGGGGCGATGAGCAGTTCTTC; CDR3 protein: CASSHGRGDEQFF
clone size: many; D gene: .; V gene: TRBV7-2; J gene: TRBJ1-1; CDR3 DNA: TGTGCCAGCAGCCCCGGGGGAAACACTGAAGCTTTCTTT; CDR3 protein: CASSPGGNTEAFF
clone size: .; D gene: .; V gene: TRBV7-2; J gene: TRBJ2-7; CDR3 DNA: TGTGCCAGCAGCGCGACCGGACAAGAGGCCTACGAGCAGTACTTC; CDR3 protein: CASSATGQEAYEQYF
clone size: .; D gene: .; V gene: TRBV2; J gene: TRBJ1-4; CDR3 DNA: TGTGCCAGCAGCCCCGAGGTGGGGAATGAAAAACTGTTTTTT; CDR3 protein: CASSPEVGNEKLFF
clone size: .; D gene: .; V gene: TRBV20-1; J gene: TRBJ2-5; CDR3 DNA: TGCAGTGCCCTCCTCGACAGAAACCAAGAGACCCAGTACTTC; CDR3 protein: CSALLDRNQETQYF
clone size: .; D gene: .; V gene: TRBV20-1; J gene: TRBJ2-1; CDR3 DNA: TGCAGTGCTAGAGATCCCGGCGACCGCTACAATGAGCAGTTCTTC; CDR3 protein: CSARDPGDRYNEQFF
clone size: .; D gene: .; V gene: TRBV4-3; J gene: TRBJ2-3; CDR3 DNA: TGCGCCAGCAGCCAAGTCTTTTCCGACACAGATACGCAGTATTTT; CDR3 protein: CASSQVFSDTDTQYF
clone size: .; D gene: .; V gene: TRBV5-5; J gene: TRBJ1-5; CDR3 DNA: TGTGCCAGCAGCTTTGTCACAGGGAGTCAGCCCCAGCATTTT; CDR3 protein: CASSFVTGSQPQHF
clone size: .; D gene: .; V gene: TRBV29-1; J gene: TRBJ2-1; CDR3 DNA: TGCCTACACAGAACATCCTACAATGAGCAGTTCTTC; CDR3 protein: CLHRTSYNEQFF
clone size: .; D gene: TRBD1; V gene: TRBV6-6; J gene: TRBJ1-5; CDR3 DNA: TGTGCCAGCAGTTACGTTTTGGGACAGGGGAATCAGCCCCAGCATTTT; CDR3 protein: CASSYVLGQGNQPQHF
clone size: .; D gene: TRBD1; V gene: TRBV20-1; J gene: TRBJ1-6; CDR3 DNA: TGCAGTGCCTTTAGACAGGGAGAATCACCCCTCCACTTT; CDR3 protein: CSAFRQGESPLHF
clone size: .; D gene: TRBD1; V gene: TRBV28; J gene: TRBJ2-3; CDR3 DNA: TGTGCCAGCAGCACACAGGGGAGCGCAGATACGCAGTATTTT; CDR3 protein: CASSTQGSADTQYF
clone size: many; D gene: .; V gene: TRBV9; J gene: TRBJ2-1; CDR3 DNA: TGTGCCAGCGCCCGAGGGGTAAGGGGTGAGCAGTTCTTC; CDR3 protein: CASARGVRGEQFF
clone size: .; D gene: TRBD1; V gene: TRBV3-1; J gene: TRBJ2-5; CDR3 DNA: TGTGCCAGCACCGAGACAGGGGGCGCCTGGGAGACCCAGTACTTC; CDR3 protein: CASTETGGAWETQYF
clone size: few; D gene: .; V gene: TRBV18; J gene: TRBJ1-2; CDR3 DNA: TGTGCCAGCTCACCAGGGTCGGCAGGACTCTATGGCTACACCTTC; CDR3 protein: CASSPGSAGLYGYTF
clone size: .; D gene: .; V gene: TRBV4-3; J gene: TRBJ2-1; CDR3 DNA: TGCGCCGGCAGCCAAGACTGGGGTGCGAATTGGAATGAGCAGTTCTTC; CDR3 protein: CAGSQDWGANWNEQFF
clone size: .; D gene: .; V gene: TRBV4-1; J gene: TRBJ1-1; CDR3 DNA: TGCGCCAGCAGCCACCAGGACAGGAACACTGAAGCTTTCTTT; CDR3 protein: CASSHQDRNTEAFF
clone size: .; D gene: .; V gene: TRBV11-2; J gene: TRBJ2-6; CDR3 DNA: TGTGCCAGCAGCCCCTTGCAGGGAGCTCTCAACGTCCTGACTTTC; CDR3 protein: CASSPLQGALNVLTF
clone size: .; D gene: TRBD2; V gene: TRBV4-3; J gene: TRBJ2-1; CDR3 DNA: TGCGCCAGCAGCCAAGCCCTAGCGGGGACCATACGGGAGCAGTTCTTC; CDR3 protein: CASSQALAGTIREQFF
clone size: .; D gene: .; V gene: TRBV7-2; J gene: TRBJ1-5; CDR3 DNA: TGTGCCAGCAGCGTAGAAGGCGGTATCAATCAGCCCCAGCATTTT; CDR3 protein: CASSVEGGINQPQHF
clone size: .; D gene: TRBD1; V gene: TRBV3-1; J gene: TRBJ2-1; CDR3 DNA: TGTGCCAGCAGCCAAGATCAGGGGGACAGGGTCTACAATGAGCAGTTCTTC; CDR3 protein: CASSQDQGDRVYNEQFF